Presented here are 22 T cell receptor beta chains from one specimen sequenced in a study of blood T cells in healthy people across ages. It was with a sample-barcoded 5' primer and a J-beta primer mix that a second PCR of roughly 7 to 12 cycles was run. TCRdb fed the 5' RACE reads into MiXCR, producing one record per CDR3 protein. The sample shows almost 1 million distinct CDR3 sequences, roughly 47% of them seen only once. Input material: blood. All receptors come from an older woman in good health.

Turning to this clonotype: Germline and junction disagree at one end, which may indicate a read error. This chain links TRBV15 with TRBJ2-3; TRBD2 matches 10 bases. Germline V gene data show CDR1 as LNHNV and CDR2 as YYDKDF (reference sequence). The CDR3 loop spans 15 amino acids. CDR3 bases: TGTGCCACCAGTAGGACTAGCGGATCCACAAATACGCAGTATTTT. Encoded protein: CATSRTSGSTNTQYF.

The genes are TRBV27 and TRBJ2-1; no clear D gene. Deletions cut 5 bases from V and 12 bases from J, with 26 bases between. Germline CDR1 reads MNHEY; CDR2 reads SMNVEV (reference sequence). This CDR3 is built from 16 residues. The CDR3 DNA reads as TGTGCCAGCAGTCCGGCCGGCAGCTCACTAATGAATACGCAGTTCTTC. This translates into CASSPAGSSLMNTQFF.

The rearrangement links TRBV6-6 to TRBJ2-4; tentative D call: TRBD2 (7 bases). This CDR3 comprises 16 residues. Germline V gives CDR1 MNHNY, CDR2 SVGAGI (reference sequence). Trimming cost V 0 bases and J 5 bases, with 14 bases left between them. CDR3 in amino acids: CASSYSGGRAENIQYF. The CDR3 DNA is TGTGCCAGCAGTTACTCGGGGGGGCGCGCAGAAAACATTCAGTACTTC.

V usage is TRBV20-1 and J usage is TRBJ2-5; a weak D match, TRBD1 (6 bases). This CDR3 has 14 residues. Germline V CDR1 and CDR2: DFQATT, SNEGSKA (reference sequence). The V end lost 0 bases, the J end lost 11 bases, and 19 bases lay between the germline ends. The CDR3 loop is CSARDSTRGTGQYF. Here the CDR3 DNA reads TGCAGTGCTAGAGACTCCACTAGGGGGACGGGGCAGTACTTC.

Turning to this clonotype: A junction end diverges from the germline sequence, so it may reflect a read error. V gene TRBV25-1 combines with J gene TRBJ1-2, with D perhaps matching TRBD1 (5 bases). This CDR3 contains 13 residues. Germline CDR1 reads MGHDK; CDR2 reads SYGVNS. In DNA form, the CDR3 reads TGTGCCAGCGGTGAAGTCCAGGGCCGAGGCTACACCTTC. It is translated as CASGEVQGRGYTF.

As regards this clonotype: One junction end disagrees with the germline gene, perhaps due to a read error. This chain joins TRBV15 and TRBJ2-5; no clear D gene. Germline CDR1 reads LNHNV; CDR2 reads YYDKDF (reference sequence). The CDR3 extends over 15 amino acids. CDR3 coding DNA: TGTGCCACCAGCCGAGACCAGAGGCTAGAGGAGACCCAGTACTTC. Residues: CATSRDQRLEETQYF.

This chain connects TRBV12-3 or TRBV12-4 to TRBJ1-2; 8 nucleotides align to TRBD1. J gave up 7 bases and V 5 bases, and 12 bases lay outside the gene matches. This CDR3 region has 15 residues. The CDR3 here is CASSLHTGGIFGYTF. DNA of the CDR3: TGTGCCAGCAGTCTACACACAGGGGGGATATTTGGCTACACCTTC.

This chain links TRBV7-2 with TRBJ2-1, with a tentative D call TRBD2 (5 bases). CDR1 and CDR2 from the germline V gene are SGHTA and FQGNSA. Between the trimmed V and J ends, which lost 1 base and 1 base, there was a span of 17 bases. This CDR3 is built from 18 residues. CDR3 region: CASSLEPPWGASYNEQFF. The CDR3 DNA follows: TGTGCCAGCAGCTTAGAGCCGCCGTGGGGAGCGTCCTACAATGAGCAGTTCTTC.

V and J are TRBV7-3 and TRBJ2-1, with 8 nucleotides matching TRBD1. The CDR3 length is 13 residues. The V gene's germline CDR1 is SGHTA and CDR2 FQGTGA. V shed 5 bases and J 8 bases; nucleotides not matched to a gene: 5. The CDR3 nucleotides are TGTGCCAGCAGCCTGACAGGGGTCGATGAGCAGTTCTTC. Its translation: CASSLTGVDEQFF.

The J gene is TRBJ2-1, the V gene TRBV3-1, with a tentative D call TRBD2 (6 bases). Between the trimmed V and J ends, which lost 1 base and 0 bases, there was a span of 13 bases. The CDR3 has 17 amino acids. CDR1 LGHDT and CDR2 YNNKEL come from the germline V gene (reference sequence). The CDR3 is CASSQVWGESSYNEQFF. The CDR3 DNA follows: TGTGCCAGCAGCCAAGTTTGGGGGGAGAGCTCCTACAATGAGCAGTTCTTC.

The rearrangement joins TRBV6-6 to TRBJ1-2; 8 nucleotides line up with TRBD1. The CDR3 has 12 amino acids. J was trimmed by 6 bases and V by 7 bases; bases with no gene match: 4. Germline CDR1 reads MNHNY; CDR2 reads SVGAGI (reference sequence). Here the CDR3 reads CASKQGGDGYTF. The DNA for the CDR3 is TGTGCCAGCAAACAGGGGGGTGATGGCTACACCTTC.

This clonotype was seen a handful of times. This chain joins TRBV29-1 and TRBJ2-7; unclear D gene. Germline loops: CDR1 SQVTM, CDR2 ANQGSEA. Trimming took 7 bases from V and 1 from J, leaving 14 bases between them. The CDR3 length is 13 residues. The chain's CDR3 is CSGRPVGSYEQYF. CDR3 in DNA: TGCAGCGGCCGCCCGGTGGGGTCCTACGAGCAGTACTTC.

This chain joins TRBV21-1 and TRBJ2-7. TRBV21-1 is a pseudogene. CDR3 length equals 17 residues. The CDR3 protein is CASSPMVQTYWDYEQYF. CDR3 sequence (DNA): TGTGCCAGCAGCCCGATGGTACAGACCTACTGGGACTACGAGCAGTACTTC.

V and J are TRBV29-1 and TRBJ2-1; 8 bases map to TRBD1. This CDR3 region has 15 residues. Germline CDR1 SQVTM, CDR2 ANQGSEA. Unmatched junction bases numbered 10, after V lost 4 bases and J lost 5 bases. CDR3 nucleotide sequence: TGCAGCGTTGTCGGGGGACAGGTCTTCAACAATGAGCAGTTCTTC. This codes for CSVVGGQVFNNEQFF.

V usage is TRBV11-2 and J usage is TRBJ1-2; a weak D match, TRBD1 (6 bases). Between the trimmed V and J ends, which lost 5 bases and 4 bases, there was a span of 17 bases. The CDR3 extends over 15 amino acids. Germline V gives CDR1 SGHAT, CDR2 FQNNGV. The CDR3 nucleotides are TGTGCCAGCAGCGTATGGGGGCGGGGGATCTATGGCTACACCTTC. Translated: CASSVWGRGIYGYTF.

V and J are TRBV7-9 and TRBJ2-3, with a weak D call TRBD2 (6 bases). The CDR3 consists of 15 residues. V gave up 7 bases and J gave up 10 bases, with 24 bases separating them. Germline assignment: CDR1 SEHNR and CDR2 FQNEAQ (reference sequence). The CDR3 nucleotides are TGTGCCAGCACCACCCGGGACTCGGCGATTTCGGCGCAGTATTTT. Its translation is CASTTRDSAISAQYF.

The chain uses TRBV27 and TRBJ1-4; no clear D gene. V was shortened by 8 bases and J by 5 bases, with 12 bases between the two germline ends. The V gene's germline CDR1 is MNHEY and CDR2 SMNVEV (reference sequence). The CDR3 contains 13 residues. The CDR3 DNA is TGTGCCAGCGGGAGGCTTCTAAATGAAAAACTGTTTTTT. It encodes CASGRLLNEKLFF. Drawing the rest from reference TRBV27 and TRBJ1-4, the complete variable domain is EAQVTQNPRYLITVTGKKLTVTCSQNMNHEYMSWYRQDPGLGLRQIYYSMNVEVTDKGDVPEGYKVSRKEKRNFPLILESPSPNQTSLYFCASGRLLNEKLFFGSGTQLSVL.

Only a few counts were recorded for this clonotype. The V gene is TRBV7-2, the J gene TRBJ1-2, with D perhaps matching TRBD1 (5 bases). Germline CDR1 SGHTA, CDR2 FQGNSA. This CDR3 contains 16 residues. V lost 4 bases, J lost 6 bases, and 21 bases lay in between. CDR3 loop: CASSWGSRPGYDGYTF. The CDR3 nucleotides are TGTGCCAGCAGCTGGGGGAGTCGTCCTGGCTATGATGGCTACACCTTC.

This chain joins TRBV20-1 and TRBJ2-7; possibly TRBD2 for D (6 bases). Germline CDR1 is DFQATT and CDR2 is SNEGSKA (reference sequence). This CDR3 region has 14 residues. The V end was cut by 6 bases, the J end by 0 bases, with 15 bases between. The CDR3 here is CSAPHGGNSYEQYF. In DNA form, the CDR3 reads TGCAGTGCCCCCCATGGGGGGAACTCCTACGAGCAGTACTTC.

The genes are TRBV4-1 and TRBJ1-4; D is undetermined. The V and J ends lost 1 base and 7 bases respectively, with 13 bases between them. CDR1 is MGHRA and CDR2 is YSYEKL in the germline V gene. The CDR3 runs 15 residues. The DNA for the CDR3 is TGCGCCAGCAGCCAAGTACTTGACATCGGTGAAAAACTGTTTTTT. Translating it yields CASSQVLDIGEKLFF.

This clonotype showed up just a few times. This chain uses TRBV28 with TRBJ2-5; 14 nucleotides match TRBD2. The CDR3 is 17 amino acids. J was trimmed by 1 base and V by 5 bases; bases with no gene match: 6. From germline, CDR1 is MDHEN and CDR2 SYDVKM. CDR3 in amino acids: CASSMTSGRASQETQYF. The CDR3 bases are TGTGCCAGCAGTATGACTAGCGGGAGGGCCTCCCAAGAGACCCAGTACTTC. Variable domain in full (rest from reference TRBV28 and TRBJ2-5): DVKVTQSSRYLVKRTGEKVFLECVQDMDHENMFWYRQDPGLGLRLIYFSYDVKMKEKGDIPEGYSVSREKKERFSLILESASTNQTSMYLCASSMTSGRASQETQYFGPGTRLLVL.

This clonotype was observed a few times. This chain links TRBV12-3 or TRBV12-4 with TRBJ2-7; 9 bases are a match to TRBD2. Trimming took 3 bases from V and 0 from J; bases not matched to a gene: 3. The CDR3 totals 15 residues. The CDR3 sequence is CASSFNSGSSYEQYF. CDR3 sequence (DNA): TGTGCCAGCAGTTTCAATAGCGGGAGCTCCTACGAGCAGTACTTC.